These 2 T cell receptor beta chains were all obtained from the same sample, sequenced in a study of T cell repertoires in cytomegalovirus infection. TCRdb passed the reads through MiXCR, listing each CDR3 protein once. The sample gives 35,000 or so distinct CDR3 sequences, about 54% of which show up once; 75% to 95% is in the top ten. The antigens these receptors bind are not known. This specimen was CD8+ T cells from cultured PBMCs, taken from culture after CMV antigen stimulation. These receptors all stem from a human donor in good health (CMV status not recorded). Some clones in this sample may be carry-over from other donors' samples.

The chain uses TRBV9 and TRBJ2-7; maybe TRBD1 (5 bases). Trimming cost V 0 bases and J 3 bases, with 7 bases left between them. The CDR3 has 13 amino acids. Per germline, CDR1 SGDLS and CDR2 YYNGEE. CDR3 coding DNA: TGTGCCAGCAGCGTAGGACAGTACTACGAGCAGTACTTC. Its protein product is CASSVGQYYEQYF. Looking up the rest from reference TRBV9 and TRBJ2-7 gives the full variable domain: DSGVTQTPKHLITATGQRVTLRCSPRSGDLSVYWYQQSLDQGLQFLIQYYNGEERAKGNILERFSAQQFPDLHSELNLSSLELGDSALYFCASSVGQYYEQYFGPGTRLTVT.

The rearrangement uses TRBV7-2 and TRBJ2-3, with D perhaps TRBD2 (6 bases). V was pared by 1 base and J by 3 bases, with 14 bases between. Germline CDR1 is SGHTA and CDR2 is FQGNSA. The CDR3 sequence is 16 residues long. CDR3 sequence: CASSLVTGEVTDTQYF. For the CDR3, the DNA is TGTGCCAGCAGCTTAGTGACGGGGGAGGTGACAGATACGCAGTATTTT.